The next 21 T cell receptor beta chains were all read from a single sample in a study of regulatory T cells in long-lasting Graves disease. In building TCR beta libraries, iRepertoire HTBI primers were used together with Arm-PCR of CDR3 regions. TCRdb reprocessed the multiplex PCR reads via MiXCR and lists one record per CDR3 protein. The table lists roughly 420,000 distinct CDR3 sequences, less than 15% of them singletons, with around a sixth in the top ten. The time point denotes: newly diagnosed GD, antithyroid drugs for less than 3 months. Making the TCR library involved RNA that had been extracted from PBMCs. The data also belong to a second study, concerning T cells in Graves' hyperthyroidism and ophthalmopathy.

The sample was peripheral blood mononuclear cells (PBMCs), taken at new diagnosis, from a patient treated with antithyroid drugs. The source is a woman aged 45-59 years with Graves disease.

Points on this clonotype: A read error may be the cause here, since a much bigger clone is one base away. The V and J genes are TRBV5-6 and TRBJ2-5; no clear D. CDR1 is SGHDT and CDR2 is YYEEEE in the germline V gene. CDR3 length: 14 amino acids. Trimming took 3 bases from V and 5 from J, leaving 14 bases between them. This CDR3 reads CASSSRAVGETQYF. CDR3 coding DNA: TGTGCCAGCAGCTCACGGGCAGTCGGGGAGACCCAGTACTTC.

The V call is TRBV11-2, the J call TRBJ1-2; D uncertain. With 5 bases removed from V and 1 base from J, the gap between germline ends came to 11 bases. Germline CDR1 and CDR2: SGHAT and FQNNGV. The CDR3 extends over 14 amino acids. The CDR3 reads CASSPRLINYGYTF. The CDR3 region has the DNA TGTGCCAGCAGCCCACGACTGATTAACTATGGCTACACCTTC. The full variable domain, its missing parts supplied by reference TRBV11-2 and TRBJ1-2, is EAGVAQSPRYKIIEKRQSVAFWCNPISGHATLYWYQQILGQGPKLLIQFQNNGVVDDSQLPKDRFSAERLKGVDSTLKIQPAKLEDSAVYLCASSPRLINYGYTFGSGTRLTVV.

Note on this clonotype: A much larger clonotype is one base distant, so this may be a read error. The chain carries TRBV28 and TRBJ2-3; D possibly corresponds to TRBD2 (6 bases). CDR1 MDHEN and CDR2 SYDVKM come from the germline V gene. The CDR3 extends over 17 amino acids. Deletions cut 6 bases from V and 0 bases from J, with 19 bases between. CDR3 residues: CASRSRLTGLSTDTQYF. The CDR3 nucleotides are TGTGCCAGCAGATCGCGCTTAACGGGACTTAGCACAGATACGCAGTATTTT.

At least ten counts were recorded for this clonotype. This rearrangement joins TRBV12-3 or TRBV12-4 to TRBJ1-1; D perhaps matches TRBD1 (6 bases). This CDR3 has 13 residues. The V end was cut by 5 bases, the J end by 5 bases, with 12 bases between. The CDR3 loop reads CASSKTGRTEAFF. The DNA for the CDR3 is TGTGCCAGCAGTAAAACAGGGAGGACTGAAGCTTTCTTT.

The CDR3 here is CASSVAEGGSYNEQFF. In nucleotides, the CDR3 is TGTGCCAGCAGCGTAGCTGAGGGGGGGTCCTACAATGAGCAGTTCTTC. J is TRBJ2-1 and V is TRBV9, with a tentative D call TRBD2 (7 bases). This CDR3 contains 16 residues. Trimming stripped 0 bases from V and 1 base from J, with 11 bases between. In germline, CDR1 is SGDLS, CDR2 YYNGEE.

This clonotype was observed many times. The chain couples TRBV7-2 to TRBJ2-3; D not certain. The CDR3 totals 14 residues. V dropped 1 base and J dropped 5 bases, with 10 bases sitting between them. Per the germline V gene, CDR1 is SGHTA and CDR2 is FQGNSA. The CDR3 here is CASSLGPGGDTQYF. The CDR3 DNA reads as TGTGCCAGCAGCTTAGGTCCGGGTGGAGATACGCAGTATTTT.

In its sample, this clonotype was seen a few times. The chain has TRBV12-3 or TRBV12-4 and TRBJ1-3; D unclear. The V end was cut by 1 base, the J end by 2 bases, with 9 bases between. The length of the CDR3 is 15 residues. The DNA of the CDR3 is TGTGCCAGCAGTTTAGTATCCGGGGCTGGAAACACCATATATTTT. Its protein product is CASSLVSGAGNTIYF.

Points on this clonotype: Just one base apart from a much larger clone, this may be a read error. The genes are TRBV6-2 or TRBV6-3 and TRBJ1-4; maybe TRBD1 (5 bases). The CDR3 has 19 residues. V was trimmed by 3 bases and J by 0 bases, leaving 20 bases between them. CDR1 MNHEY and CDR2 SVGEGT come from the germline V gene. CDR3 sequence reads: CASSYGSGSGRSTNEKLFF. In DNA, the CDR3 is TGTGCCAGCAGTTATGGTTCAGGGTCTGGAAGGTCAACTAATGAAAAACTGTTTTTT.

This clonotype appeared many times. The CDR3 sequence is CASSMGGEQYF. For the CDR3, the DNA is TGTGCCAGCAGCATGGGGGGCGAGCAGTACTTC. The chain links TRBV11-2 to TRBJ2-7; weak D call: TRBD2 (6 bases). The germline V and J ends were trimmed by 5 bases and 6 bases, with 8 bases remaining between them. In germline, CDR1 is SGHAT, CDR2 FQNNGV. CDR3 length: 11 amino acids.

This clonotype was detected many times. This chain connects TRBV5-1 to TRBJ2-2; TRBD2 matches 7 bases. CDR1 is SGHRS, CDR2 YFSETQ, per germline. V lost 3 bases to trimming and J lost 1 base; unmatched junction nucleotides: 9. The CDR3 extends over 17 amino acids. This CDR3 reads CASSWASGPGNTGELFF. CDR3 DNA sequence: TGCGCCAGCAGCTGGGCTAGCGGACCTGGGAACACCGGGGAGCTGTTTTTT.

This clonotype was seen a handful of times. The V and J genes are TRBV20-1 and TRBJ1-6, with 9 bases aligning to TRBD1. The germline CDR1 and CDR2 sequences are DFQATT and SNEGSKA (reference sequence). CDR3 size: 14 residues. With 6 bases clipped from V and 5 bases from J, the junction kept 5 bases outside the gene matches. In DNA form, the CDR3 reads TGCAGTGCCGGGACAGGGAGGAATAATTCACCCCTCCACTTT. Its translation is CSAGTGRNNSPLHF.

This clonotype occurred many times. The chain recombines TRBV5-1 with TRBJ1-1; no definite D call. This CDR3 comprises 14 residues. Germline V lookup: CDR1 SGHRS, CDR2 YFSETQ. With 4 bases removed from V and 1 base from J, the gap between germline ends came to 11 bases. CDR3: CASSTLQSNTEAFF. The DNA for the CDR3 is TGCGCCAGCAGCACCCTTCAGTCGAACACTGAAGCTTTCTTT.

V and J are TRBV3-1 and TRBJ2-3; 7 nucleotides match TRBD2. Germline V lookup: CDR1 LGHDT, CDR2 YNNKEL (reference sequence). Trimming took 2 bases from V and 4 from J; bases not matched to a gene: 6. CDR3 size: 15 residues. The CDR3 loop is CASSQWTSTSDTQYF. CDR3 sequence (DNA): TGTGCCAGCAGCCAATGGACTAGTACATCAGATACGCAGTATTTT.

In this sample, this clonotype turned up many times. This chain connects TRBV7-9 to TRBJ2-7; a possible D gene is TRBD2 (6 bases). This CDR3 has 14 amino acids. Per the germline V gene, CDR1 is SEHNR and CDR2 is FQNEAQ (reference sequence). Trimming took 1 base from V and 5 from J, leaving 12 bases between them. This chain's CDR3 is CASSLDGGNDEQYF. CDR3 DNA sequence: TGTGCCAGCAGCTTAGACGGCGGGAACGACGAGCAGTACTTC.

This chain connects TRBV7-9 to TRBJ1-4, with D perhaps matching TRBD1 (6 bases). The CDR3 extends over 17 amino acids. Per germline, CDR1 SEHNR and CDR2 FQNEAQ (reference sequence). Between the trimmed V and J ends, which lost 4 bases and 0 bases, there was a span of 15 bases. The CDR3 reads CASSSVRTVTTNEKLFF. As DNA, the CDR3 is TGTGCCAGCAGCTCGGTCCGGACAGTCACAACTAATGAAAAACTGTTTTTT.

This clonotype has at least ten counts. In nucleotides, the CDR3 is TGTGCCAGCAGTTCGCCACCTGTGGGCGAGCAGTACTTC. As protein: CASSSPPVGEQYF. The chain uses TRBV28 and TRBJ2-7; D not certain. Germline V CDR1 and CDR2: MDHEN, SYDVKM. The CDR3 sequence is 13 residues long. Trimming took off 4 bases at V and 6 bases at J, with 13 bases between the two ends.

Ten or more counts support this clonotype. The gene calls are TRBV20-1 and TRBJ2-5; 9 bases are shared with TRBD1. V lost 0 bases and J lost 5; bases outside the gene matches: 4. The germline CDR1 and CDR2 sequences are DFQATT and SNEGSKA (reference sequence). The CDR3 is made up of 14 amino acids. The CDR3, as DNA: TGCAGTGCTAGAGAACAGGGGGCTCGTGAGACCCAGTACTTC. This encodes CSAREQGARETQYF.

V is TRBV3-1 and J is TRBJ2-3; D ambiguous. The DNA end lines up better with TRBJ2-1; the J call may be wrong. The CDR3 is made up of 15 amino acids. Germline loops: CDR1 LGHDT, CDR2 YNNKEL (reference sequence). The CDR3 protein is CASSQDGLVADTQFF. The DNA for the CDR3 is TGTGCCAGCAGCCAAGACGGATTAGTAGCAGATACGCAGTTCTTC.

Ten or more counts support this clonotype. The CDR3 nucleotides are TGTGCCAGCAGTTTATCGGGGACTCAAGAGACCCAGTACTTC. This encodes CASSLSGTQETQYF. The chain joins TRBV28 to TRBJ2-5; maybe TRBD2 (6 bases). With 1 base removed from V and 2 bases from J, the gap between germline ends came to 8 bases. CDR1 MDHEN and CDR2 SYDVKM come from the germline V gene. The CDR3 has 14 amino acids.

This chain links TRBV9 with TRBJ2-4; either TRBD1 or TRBD2 may fit D (5 bases each). The V end lost 0 bases, the J end lost 8 bases, and 9 bases lay between the germline ends. The CDR3 length is 13 residues. Germline V gives CDR1 SGDLS, CDR2 YYNGEE. The CDR3 nucleotides are TGTGCCAGCAGCGTAGGGCAGGGAGACATTCAGTACTTC. It specifies CASSVGQGDIQYF.

The chain is built from TRBV19 and TRBJ1-5; 9 positions agree with TRBD1. V lost 5 bases and J lost 1; bases outside the gene matches: 12. The germline V gene has CDR1 LNHDA and CDR2 SQIVND (reference sequence). The CDR3 is 18 amino acids. The CDR3 DNA sequence: TGTGCCAGTAGTGCTACAGGGGGCCGGTTTCGGAGCAATCAGCCCCAGCATTTT. Its translation: CASSATGGRFRSNQPQHF.